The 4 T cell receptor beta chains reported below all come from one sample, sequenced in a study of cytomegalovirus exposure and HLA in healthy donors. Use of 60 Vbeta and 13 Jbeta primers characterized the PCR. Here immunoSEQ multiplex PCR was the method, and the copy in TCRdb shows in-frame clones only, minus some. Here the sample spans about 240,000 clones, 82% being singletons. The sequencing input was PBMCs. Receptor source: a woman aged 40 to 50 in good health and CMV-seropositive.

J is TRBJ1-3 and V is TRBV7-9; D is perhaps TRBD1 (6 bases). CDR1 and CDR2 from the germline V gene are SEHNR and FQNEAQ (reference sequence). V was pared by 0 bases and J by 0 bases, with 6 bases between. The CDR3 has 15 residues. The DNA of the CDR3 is TGTGCCAGCAGCTTAGCGGACAGCTCTGGAAACACCATATATTTT. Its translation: CASSLADSSGNTIYF. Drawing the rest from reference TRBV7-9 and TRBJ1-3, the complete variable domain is DTGVSQNPRHKITKRGQNVTFRCDPISEHNRLYWYRQTLGQGPEFLTYFQNEAQLEKSRLLSDRFSAERPKGSFSTLEIQRTEQGDSAMYLCASSLADSSGNTIYFGEGSWLTVV.

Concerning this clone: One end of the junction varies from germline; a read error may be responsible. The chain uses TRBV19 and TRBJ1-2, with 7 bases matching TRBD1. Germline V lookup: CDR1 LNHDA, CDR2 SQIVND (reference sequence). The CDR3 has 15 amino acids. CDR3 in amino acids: CASRQPRGRGYGNTF. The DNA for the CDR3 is TGTGCCAGTAGACAGCCGAGGGGGCGAGGCTATGGCAACACCTTC.

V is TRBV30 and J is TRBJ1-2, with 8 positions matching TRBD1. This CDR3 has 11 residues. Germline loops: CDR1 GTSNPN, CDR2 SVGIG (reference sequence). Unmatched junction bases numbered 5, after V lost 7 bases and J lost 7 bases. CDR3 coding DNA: TGTGCCTACGGGACAGGTGGTGGCTACACCTTC. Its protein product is CAYGTGGGYTF.

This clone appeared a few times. CDR3 residues: CASSQEREIRNTEAFF. CDR3 nucleotides: TGCGCCAGCAGCCAAGAGAGGGAAATTCGGAACACTGAAGCTTTCTTT. The chain recombines TRBV4-1 with TRBJ1-1; D gene unclear. V lost 0 bases and J lost 1, with 12 bases in between. Germline V lookup: CDR1 MGHRA, CDR2 YSYEKL. The CDR3 runs to 16 residues.